Listed here are 18 T cell receptor beta chains from one sample, sequenced in a study of T cell repertoires in cytomegalovirus infection. TCRdb fed the reads into MiXCR, producing one record per CDR3 protein. This table holds about 920,000 distinct CDR3 sequences, roughly 31% found once. No antigen has been assigned to these receptors. The input for sequencing was cultured CD8+ T cells from PBMCs, taken from culture after CMV antigen stimulation. The receptor source for this set is a human donor in good health (CMV status not recorded). Some clones in this sample may be carry-over from other donors' samples.

V usage is TRBV29-1 and J usage is TRBJ2-1; tentative D call: TRBD1 (6 bases). The length of the CDR3 is 12 residues. Germline-derived CDR1 and CDR2 are SQVTM and ANQGSEA. V lost 6 bases and J lost 7, with 13 bases in between. CDR3 region: CSVAGDNNEQFF. The DNA of the CDR3 is TGCAGCGTCGCCGGGGACAATAATGAGCAGTTCTTC.

This chain uses TRBV6-2 or TRBV6-3 with TRBJ2-5; D is undetermined. Germline values: CDR1 MNHEY, CDR2 SVGEGT. There are 13 residues in the CDR3. Trimming stripped 8 bases from V and 3 bases from J, with 13 bases between. Here the CDR3 reads CASLAQRKETQYF. The CDR3 DNA follows: TGTGCCAGCCTGGCGCAACGGAAAGAGACCCAGTACTTC.

The V and J genes are TRBV12-3 or TRBV12-4 and TRBJ1-1, with TRBD1 identical over 11 bases. The CDR3 contains 17 residues. Trimming removed 7 bases from V and 0 bases from J; junction bases left unmatched: 10. The CDR3 nucleotides read TGTGCCAGCACTCTCGGGACAGGGGGAGCCATGAACACTGAAGCTTTCTTT. Its translation is CASTLGTGGAMNTEAFF.

This clonotype was detected ten times or more. This chain joins TRBV7-6 and TRBJ1-1; D is uncertain. CDR1 is SGHVS and CDR2 is FNYEAQ in the germline V gene. The CDR3 spans 13 residues. Deletions cut 5 bases from V and 1 base from J, with 8 bases between. The CDR3 DNA sequence: TGTGCCAGCAGCGAAGCAGGGAACACTGAAGCTTTCTTT. Its translation: CASSEAGNTEAFF.

The chain employs TRBV28 and TRBJ1-5; possible D gene TRBD1, 5 bases. With 3 bases removed from V and 10 bases from J, the gap between germline ends came to 10 bases. There are 12 residues in the CDR3. Germline V lookup: CDR1 MDHEN, CDR2 SYDVKM. For the CDR3, the DNA is TGTGCCAGCAGTTTTGTTCAGGGTCCCCAGCATTTT. It codes for CASSFVQGPQHF.

Ten or more counts support this clonotype. The genes are TRBV7-8 and TRBJ1-1; no clear D. CDR1 and CDR2 (germline): SGHVS, FQNEAQ. Trimming removed 2 bases from V and 3 bases from J, with 4 bases in between. The CDR3 has 12 residues. CDR3 sequence (DNA): TGTGCCAGCAGCTTAATAGACACTGAAGCTTTCTTT. This translates into CASSLIDTEAFF. The variable domain in full, completed from reference TRBV7-8 and TRBJ1-1, reads GAGVSQSPRYKVAKRGQDVALRCDPISGHVSLFWYQQALGQGPEFLTYFQNEAQLDKSGLPSDRFFAERPEGSVSTLKIQRTQQEDSAVYLCASSLIDTEAFFGQGTRLTVV.

This clonotype was observed many times. The rearrangement uses TRBV7-6 and TRBJ2-5; the D is unclear. This CDR3 is 13 amino acids long. V gave up 2 bases and J gave up 2 bases, with 6 bases separating them. CDR1 and CDR2 (germline): SGHVS, FNYEAQ. Here the CDR3 reads CASSLRWQETQYF. The CDR3 DNA is TGTGCCAGCAGCTTACGGTGGCAAGAGACCCAGTACTTC.

This clonotype was found a few times. The V call is TRBV6-1, the J call TRBJ1-1, with 7 bases aligning to TRBD1. This CDR3 comprises 14 residues. The V and J ends lost 1 base and 7 bases, in that order; junction bases with no gene match: 6. Germline lookup yields CDR1 MNHNS and CDR2 SASEGT. The CDR3 DNA reads TGTGCCAGCAGTGAAGTGAAGGGGGCTGATGAAGCTTTCTTT. This encodes CASSEVKGADEAFF.

V is TRBV6-5 and J is TRBJ1-2; D uncertain. Germline lookup yields CDR1 MNHEY and CDR2 SVGAGI. This CDR3 is 15 amino acids long. With 6 bases removed from V and 4 bases from J, the gap between germline ends came to 18 bases. The CDR3 DNA is TGTGCCAGCAGCCCCCCGGCCTTCTGGGGCTATGGCTACACCTTC. Translation: CASSPPAFWGYGYTF.

In its sample, this clonotype was seen many times. The chain uses TRBV11-1 and TRBJ2-1; 11 nucleotides align to TRBD2. There are 14 residues in the CDR3. Germline assignment: CDR1 SGHAT and CDR2 FQDESV (reference sequence). Trimming at V came to 5 bases and at J to 7 bases, leaving 4 bases not matched to a gene. CDR3 region: CASSLTSGANEQFF. CDR3 coding DNA: TGTGCCAGCAGCCTGACTAGCGGGGCAAATGAGCAGTTCTTC.

This clonotype was found many times. The V call is TRBV6-1, the J call TRBJ2-1; D possibly corresponds to TRBD1 (6 bases). The CDR3 length is 14 residues. Germline V lookup: CDR1 MNHNS, CDR2 SASEGT. V gave up 6 bases and J gave up 4 bases, with 13 bases separating them. CDR3 region: CASSDRPLYNEQFF. DNA for the CDR3: TGTGCCAGCAGCGACAGGCCCCTTTACAATGAGCAGTTCTTC.

The genes are TRBV19 and TRBJ2-3; no reliable D call. Per germline, CDR1 LNHDA and CDR2 SQIVND (reference sequence). This CDR3 spans 16 amino acids. The V and J ends lost 5 bases and 2 bases respectively, with 17 bases between them. Written as DNA, the CDR3 is TGTGCCAGTAGTTCGCTAACACGCATCTACACAGATACGCAGTATTTT. Amino acid sequence: CASSSLTRIYTDTQYF.

This chain connects TRBV7-9 to TRBJ2-7, with a possible D match to TRBD2 (7 bases). CDR1 and CDR2 from the germline V gene are SEHNR and FQNEAQ (reference sequence). This CDR3 contains 15 residues. V lost 4 bases and J lost 0, with 13 bases in between. CDR3 amino acids: CASSSGGRFSYEQYF. CDR3 nucleotide sequence: TGTGCCAGCAGCTCCGGGGGGCGCTTCTCCTACGAGCAGTACTTC.

This clonotype was detected ten times or more. The chain carries TRBV6-5 and TRBJ1-1; D is possibly TRBD1 (5 bases). V was pared by 2 bases and J by 4 bases, with 8 bases between. The CDR3 totals 13 residues. From germline, CDR1 is MNHEY and CDR2 SVGAGI. The CDR3 sequence is CASSYRGSTEAFF. CDR3 in DNA: TGTGCCAGCAGTTACAGGGGTAGCACTGAAGCTTTCTTT.

A few counts support this clonotype. The rearrangement joins TRBV28 to TRBJ2-7; 8 bases map to TRBD1. Germline trimming cut 6 bases from V and 0 bases from J; bases unmatched to any gene: 10. The germline CDR1 and CDR2 sequences are MDHEN and SYDVKM. The CDR3 runs to 16 residues. The DNA for the CDR3 is TGTGCCAGCAGCCATCTGGGACAGGACATCTCCTACGAGCAGTACGTC. Its translation: CASSHLGQDISYEQYV.

This rearrangement joins TRBV6-4 to TRBJ2-5; D is unclear. CDR3 size: 16 residues. Germline V gene sequence: CDR1 MRHNA, CDR2 SNTAGT. V shed 1 base and J shed 5 bases, with 17 bases lying between them. CDR3 region: CASSDCSRLWWETQYF. The CDR3 nucleotides are TGTGCCAGCAGTGACTGTAGTCGTTTGTGGTGGGAGACCCAGTACTTC.

In this sample, this clonotype turned up a few times. The chain carries TRBV2 and TRBJ2-2, with D perhaps matching TRBD2 (5 bases). The CDR3 length is 14 residues. V shed 11 bases and J shed 7 bases, with 20 bases lying between them. Germline V gives CDR1 SNHLY, CDR2 FYNNEI. The CDR3 loop is CASTPSAGVGELFF. CDR3 DNA sequence: TGTGCCTCCACGCCGAGCGCGGGCGTCGGGGAGCTGTTTTTT.

The sample holds a few counts of this clonotype. V usage is TRBV6-6 and J usage is TRBJ2-7, with D perhaps TRBD1 (5 bases). The CDR3 has 14 residues. Germline CDR1 is MNHNY and CDR2 is SVGAGI (reference sequence). The V end was cut by 0 bases, the J end by 4 bases, with 10 bases between. The CDR3 protein is CASSYSSDNYEQYV. DNA for the CDR3: TGTGCCAGCAGTTACTCGTCGGACAATTACGAGCAGTACGTC.